Shown below are 14 T cell receptor beta chains from a single sample sequenced in a study of vaccination and CD4 T cells after COVID-19. The Oncomine TCR Beta short-read assay was applied to DNA of cultured CD4+ T cells. TCRdb recomputed calls from the PCR reads with MiXCR, one row per CDR3 protein. The data hold about 23,000 distinct CDR3 sequences, with roughly 43% observed a single time. These receptors have no known antigen. Time point: late sampling 161 to 241 days after vaccination in a few convalescent patients. Specified treatment: 10-day PBMC culture with coronavirus spike peptide pools or control peptides (ViraFEST assay). Sequences were derived from CD4+ T cells from blood, cultured in vitro, sampled about 7 months after SARS-CoV-2 vaccination. The source of these receptors is a human donor who had recovered from COVID-19.

The rearrangement joins TRBV6-5 to TRBJ1-1, with no clear D. The CDR3 is 15 residues long. Germline CDR1 MNHEY, CDR2 SVGAGI. Trimming removed 1 base from V and 1 base from J, with 10 bases in between. The CDR3 DNA is TGTGCCAGCAGTTACTACCAGACCCCGAACACTGAAGCTTTCTTT. It codes for CASSYYQTPNTEAFF.

J is TRBJ1-2 and V is TRBV7-9; D is unresolved. The V and J ends lost 3 bases and 2 bases respectively, with 10 bases between them. Germline V gives CDR1 SEHNR, CDR2 FQNEAQ (reference sequence). There are 14 residues in the CDR3. Here the CDR3 reads CASSFSGANYGYTF. DNA for the CDR3: TGTGCCAGCAGCTTTTCAGGCGCCAACTATGGCTACACCTTC. Full variable domain (rest looked up from reference TRBV7-9 and TRBJ1-2): DTGVSQNPRHKITKRGQNVTFRCDPISEHNRLYWYRQTLGQGPEFLTYFQNEAQLEKSRLLSDRFSAERPKGSFSTLEIQRTEQGDSAMYLCASSFSGANYGYTFGSGTRLTVV.

This clonotype was seen a handful of times. The chain joins TRBV21-1 to TRBJ1-5. TRBV21-1 is noted as a pseudogene. The CDR3 runs to 10 residues. The CDR3 loop reads CASSDQPQHF. CDR3 in DNA: TGTGCCAGCAGCGATCAGCCCCAGCATTTT.

This clonotype rates as medium-sized. CDR3 coding DNA: TGCAGTGCTAGGGCTAGCGGGAGGGCGTACCAAGAGACCCAGTACTTC. Translating gives CSARASGRAYQETQYF. The rearrangement links TRBV20-1 to TRBJ2-5; 12 bases are a match to TRBD2. Germline trimming cut 3 bases from V and 0 bases from J; bases unmatched to any gene: 5. Germline-derived CDR1 and CDR2 are DFQATT and SNEGSKA (reference sequence). The CDR3 consists of 16 residues.

V usage is TRBV2 and J usage is TRBJ2-1; D gene unclear. This CDR3 region has 14 residues. The germline V gene has CDR1 SNHLY and CDR2 FYNNEI. V was cut by 8 bases and J by 8 bases, with 19 bases left in between. CDR3 residues: CASRGPTSGDEQFF. The CDR3 DNA reads TGTGCCAGCCGCGGCCCGACATCGGGCGATGAGCAGTTCTTC.

V gene TRBV15 combines with J gene TRBJ2-4; 9 bases line up with TRBD1. V was pared by 6 bases and J by 2 bases, with 11 bases of the junction left unmatched. The CDR3 has 17 residues. The germline V gene encodes CDR1 LNHNV and CDR2 YYDKDF (reference sequence). CDR3 DNA: TGTGCCACCAGGAGGACACAGGGGGCGCTTTCCAAAAACATTCAGTACTTC. This sequence encodes CATRRTQGALSKNIQYF.

This clonotype has just one count. The chain employs TRBV19 and TRBJ2-5; 11 bases are shared with TRBD2. CDR1 LNHDA and CDR2 SQIVND come from the germline V gene (reference sequence). After removal of 5 bases from V and 2 bases from J, the junction contained 10 bases not matched to a gene. The CDR3 covers 17 residues. CDR3 protein: CASSAPRLAGRQETQYF. CDR3 sequence (DNA): TGTGCCAGTAGTGCGCCGCGACTAGCGGGGCGACAAGAGACCCAGTACTTC.

The chain recombines TRBV7-2 with TRBJ1-2, with D uncertain. With 1 base removed from V and 6 bases from J, the gap between germline ends came to 9 bases. This CDR3 is 13 amino acids long. Germline V gene data show CDR1 as SGHTA and CDR2 as FQGNSA. In DNA, the CDR3 is TGTGCCAGCAGCTTAGGACGGTTCGATGGCTACACCTTC. The encoded protein is CASSLGRFDGYTF.

This chain connects TRBV28 to TRBJ2-3; D tentatively reads TRBD1 or TRBD2 (5 bases each). The CDR3 covers 18 residues. From germline, CDR1 is MDHEN and CDR2 SYDVKM. The germline V and J ends were trimmed by 4 bases and 1 base, with 21 bases remaining between them. Here the CDR3 reads CASSSLIGAVDRTDTQYF. The DNA for the CDR3 is TGTGCCAGCAGTTCCCTTATCGGGGCAGTGGACCGCACAGATACGCAGTATTTT.

The chain is built from TRBV6-5 and TRBJ1-5, with D perhaps matching TRBD1 (6 bases). This CDR3 has 14 amino acids. Trimming took 4 bases from V and 7 from J, leaving 14 bases between them. Germline lookup yields CDR1 MNHEY and CDR2 SVGAGI. Here the CDR3 DNA reads TGTGCCAGCAGTTCTCGGGGGCGCCGGCAGCCCCAGCATTTT. Its protein product is CASSSRGRRQPQHF.

This clonotype has just a few counts. This rearrangement joins TRBV6-5 to TRBJ2-7; no clear D. The CDR3 has 14 residues. V lost 2 bases and J lost 0, with 8 bases in between. Per the germline V gene, CDR1 is MNHEY and CDR2 is SVGAGI. CDR3 in DNA: TGTGCCAGCAGTTACATGGGCCCCTCCTACGAGCAGTACTTC. Translating it yields CASSYMGPSYEQYF.

The rearrangement links TRBV24-1 to TRBJ2-5; TRBD1 matches at 7 bases. The germline gives CDR1 KGHDR, CDR2 SFDVKD. The CDR3 contains 16 residues. J gave up 5 bases and V 4 bases, and 12 bases lay outside the gene matches. The DNA for the CDR3 is TGTGCCACCAGTGACCCGGGACAGAGGGATCGGGAGACCCAGTACTTC. This encodes CATSDPGQRDRETQYF.

In its sample, this clonotype is medium-sized (0.01 to 0.1%). The chain combines TRBV6-1 with TRBJ1-6; 11 nucleotides line up with TRBD1. J was trimmed by 8 bases and V by 5 bases; bases with no gene match: 11. The length of the CDR3 is 17 residues. Germline V lookup: CDR1 MNHNS, CDR2 SASEGT. The CDR3 sequence is CASSSPPGQGAYSPLHF. The CDR3 DNA reads as TGTGCCAGCAGTAGCCCCCCCGGACAGGGGGCTTATTCACCCCTCCACTTT.

This clonotype was seen only a few times. The J gene is TRBJ1-1, the V gene TRBV7-2, with D uncertain. CDR3 length equals 14 residues. Germline values: CDR1 SGHTA, CDR2 FQGNSA. V gave up 1 base and J gave up 1 base, with 7 bases separating them. Here the CDR3 reads CASSLVGQNTEAFF. As DNA, the CDR3 is TGTGCCAGCAGCTTAGTGGGCCAGAACACTGAAGCTTTCTTT.